One sample yielded the 27 T cell receptor beta chains listed below, sequenced in a study of tumor-infiltrating lymphocytes in primary liver carcinoma (dated 2017 in TCRdb). Without any cell sorting, total RNA and DNA were co-extracted from approximately 20-30 mg of bulk tissue using the AllPrep DNA/RNA mini kit. TCRdb shows the sequencer as Illumina HiSeq 2500. Using a constant-region primer and ProtoScript II reverse transcriptase, TCRbeta-specific cDNA was reverse-transcribed from approximately 0.5 ug total RNA. TCRbeta libraries were built with three nested multiplex PCR rounds, a slightly modified ARM-PCR procedure. Multiplex TRBV1-TRBV30 forward primers and a Cbeta reverse primer were used in the first two PCR rounds, each of which was run for around 10 cycles. TCRdb applied fastp at Q25 and MiXCR to the public reads, then kept only in-frame beta chains. Rows are combined by CDR3 protein, so each entry shows the most common genes and DNA. This sample holds just over 30,000 distinct CDR3 sequences; 71% were observed only once. The top ten hold 30% to 40% of the sample.

The sequenced material came from liver tumor tissue from sampling region 3. The meaning of the sample's cell subset or site label: tumor region T3, left-lateral pole. Receptor source: a woman under 40 with primary liver carcinoma and hepatitis B virus infection.

With respect to this clonotype: The junction departs from the called germline gene at one end, perhaps through a read error. The J gene is TRBJ2-5, the V gene TRBV11-2, with 9 bases fitting TRBD1. This CDR3 is 16 amino acids long. Germline lookup yields CDR1 SGHAT and CDR2 FQNNGV. CDR3 in DNA: TGTGCCAGCAGCACAAGAACAGGGGGCGTGAAAGAGACCCAGAAATTC. It translates to CASSTRTGGVKETQKF.

Worth noting for this clonotype: Germline and junction disagree at one end, which may indicate a read error. V gene TRBV11-2 combines with J gene TRBJ1-6, with D possibly being TRBD1 (6 bases). This CDR3 spans 15 amino acids. Germline values: CDR1 SGHAT, CDR2 FQNNGV. In nucleotides, the CDR3 is TGTGCCAGCAGCTTAGACCTGGGGGCCAATTCACCCTTCCACTTT. Amino acids: CASSLDLGANSPFHF.

To note about this clonotype: Germline and junction disagree at one end, which may indicate a read error. The V and J genes are TRBV5-1 and TRBJ1-1, with a weak D call TRBD1 (6 bases). Looked up from germline, CDR1 is SGHRS and CDR2 is YFSETQ. This CDR3 contains 15 residues. The CDR3 DNA reads as TGCGTCAGCGGCTTACAGGGCCCCTGGAACACTGAAGCTTTCTTT. Its protein is CVSGLQGPWNTEAFF.

The rearrangement links TRBV24-1 to TRBJ2-1; TRBD2 is a possible D gene (5 bases). The V gene lost 1 base and the J gene lost 7 bases, with 13 bases spanning the gap. The CDR3 length is 15 residues. In germline, CDR1 is KGHDR, CDR2 SFDVKD. The CDR3 nucleotides read TGTGCCACCAGTGATTTTCTAGCAGAAGGAAATGAGCAGTTCTTC. Its protein is CATSDFLAEGNEQFF.

With respect to this clonotype: With a much larger clone just one base away, this may be a read error. Because the CDR3 is missing its conserved closing phenylalanine or tryptophan, this is likely a read error. CDR3 sequence (DNA): TGTGCCAGCAGCTTAGTTAGGAGTGGGGAGCTGTTTTTA. Translated: CASSLVRSGELFL. The V call is TRBV11-2, the J call TRBJ2-2; D is undetermined. CDR3 size: 13 residues. CDR1 is SGHAT, CDR2 FQNNGV, per germline. Trimming stripped 1 base from V and 8 bases from J, with 8 bases between.

Concerning this clonotype itself: Given the absence of the conserved phenylalanine or tryptophan at the CDR3 end, a read error is likely. This chain joins TRBV11-1 and TRBJ2-7; D unclear. This CDR3 has 12 amino acids. Germline V gene lookup returns CDR1 SGHAT and CDR2 FQDESV (reference sequence). The CDR3 DNA is TGTGCTAGCAGCTTCATGGGTTACGGGCAGTACCTC. Its translation: CASSFMGYGQYL.

This clonotype was seen more than once but under ten times. The chain joins TRBV29-1 to TRBJ2-5; D may be TRBD1 (5 bases). The CDR3 is 14 residues long. V dropped 4 bases and J dropped 1 base, with 13 bases sitting between them. Germline V lookup: CDR1 SQVTM, CDR2 ANQGSEA. The CDR3 region has the DNA TGCAGCGTTGGTAGTACAGGCTTCCAAGAGACCCAGTACTTC. Its translation: CSVGSTGFQETQYF.

Concerning this clonotype itself: A junction boundary mismatches the germline segment, possibly from a read error. The chain links TRBV10-3 to TRBJ2-5; D call uncertain. The length of the CDR3 is 15 residues. Germline V gene data show CDR1 as ENHRY and CDR2 as SYGVKD. The DNA of the CDR3 is TGTGCGATCAGTGAGTCGGCCAACAGACAAGAGACCCAGTACTTC. The encoded protein is CAISESANRQETQYF.

This clonotype occurred a few times. A read error may explain this, as a much larger clone is one base away. The V and J genes are TRBV11-1 and TRBJ2-5; D is undetermined. Per the germline V gene, CDR1 is SGHAT and CDR2 is FQDESV (reference sequence). The CDR3 extends over 12 amino acids. The CDR3 loop is CVSSYGGETQYF. CDR3 nucleotides: TGTGTCAGTAGCTACGGTGGGGAGACCCAGTACTTC.

The V call is TRBV5-4, the J call TRBJ2-7; D assignment may be TRBD1 or TRBD2 (5 bases each). Trimming took off 3 bases at V and 6 bases at J, with 25 bases between the two ends. The CDR3 length is 17 residues. Germline V CDR1 and CDR2: SGHNT, YYREEE (reference sequence). CDR3 amino acids: CASSYEGDPIWGSEQYF. The CDR3 region has the DNA TGTGCCAGCAGCTATGAAGGGGACCCCATTTGGGGGAGCGAGCAGTACTTC.

This clonotype is classed as medium-sized. This sequence joins TRBV11-2 and TRBJ1-2; a weak D match, TRBD1 (6 bases). The CDR3 length is 15 residues. The V gene lost 0 bases and the J gene lost 7 bases, with 15 bases spanning the gap. Germline V gene data show CDR1 as SGHAT and CDR2 as FQNNGV. The CDR3 region is CASSLEGASGGGYTF. The CDR3 DNA reads TGTGCCAGCAGCTTAGAGGGGGCCAGTGGCGGTGGCTACACCTTC.

The chain is built from TRBV11-2 and TRBJ2-3; TRBD1 aligns across 8 bases. Germline CDR1 SGHAT, CDR2 FQNNGV. The CDR3 totals 16 residues. The CDR3 region has the DNA TGTGCATGCAGCTCAACCCGGTTACAGGGGGCAGATACGCAGTATTTT. It translates to CACSSTRLQGADTQYF.

This rearrangement joins TRBV12-3 or TRBV12-4 to TRBJ1-1, with D possibly matching TRBD1 (5 bases). This CDR3 has 14 residues. DNA for the CDR3: TGTCTCAGCAATTTTGACGACGGGGGTTTTGAAGCTTTCTTT. Translation: CLSNFDDGGFEAFF.

This clonotype turned up a few times. Mismatch with germline at one junction end may stem from a read error. V usage is TRBV29-1 and J usage is TRBJ1-2, with unresolved D. Germline CDR1 and CDR2: SQVTM and ANQGSEA. The CDR3 has 11 residues. The CDR3 loop reads CSVYYNFGYTF. CDR3 in DNA: TGCAGCGTTTACTATAACTTTGGCTACACCTTC.

This clonotype came up many times. The conserved closing phenylalanine or tryptophan is absent in this CDR3, likely reflecting a read error. The chain carries TRBV6-1 and TRBJ2-1; 8 nucleotides match TRBD2. This CDR3 is built from 14 residues. Trimming removed 10 bases from V and 0 bases from J; junction bases left unmatched: 5. The germline V gene has CDR1 MNHNS and CDR2 SASEGT. CDR3 sequence reads: CATRAGDSYNEQFL. The CDR3, as DNA: TGTGCCACCAGAGCGGGGGACTCCTACAATGAGCAGTTCCTC.

In this sample, this clonotype turned up many times. V usage is TRBV11-2 and J usage is TRBJ2-1, with D perhaps TRBD1 or TRBD2 (5 bases each). Trimming left V 5 bases short and J 4 bases short, with 15 bases between. CDR3 length equals 15 residues. From germline, CDR1 is SGHAT and CDR2 FQNNGV. CDR3 in amino acids: CASSLPPGQYNEQFF. The DNA for the CDR3 is TGTGCCAGCAGCCTCCCCCCGGGGCAGTACAATGAGCAGTTCTTC.

In the case of this clonotype: Being one base from a much bigger clone, this may be a read error. The CDR3 loop reads CATRLRMNTEVFF. As DNA, the CDR3 is TGTGCCACCCGATTACGGATGAACACTGAAGTTTTCTTT. The chain uses TRBV10-3 and TRBJ1-1; unclear D gene. From germline, CDR1 is ENHRY and CDR2 SYGVKD. The CDR3 has 13 amino acids.

This clonotype occurred many times. The chain couples TRBV29-1 to TRBJ2-3; D is possibly TRBD2 (6 bases). This CDR3 is built from 15 residues. From germline, CDR1 is SQVTM and CDR2 ANQGSEA. V was pared by 6 bases and J by 1 base, with 17 bases between. The CDR3 DNA reads TGCAGCGTCGGGGGTATCAGGCTGGGCACAGATACGCAGTATTTT. It codes for CSVGGIRLGTDTQYF.

The genes are TRBV13 and TRBJ2-3, with D unclear. Per the germline V gene, CDR1 is PRHDT and CDR2 is FYEKMQ (reference sequence). The CDR3 consists of 13 residues. V was shortened by 1 base and J by 4 bases, with 6 bases between the two germline ends. The CDR3 loop reads CASSLESADTQYF. Written as DNA, the CDR3 is TGTGCCAGCAGCTTAGAGAGTGCAGATACGCAGTATTTT.

As regards this clonotype: The junction departs from germline at one end; a sequencing error may be responsible. This chain links TRBV9 with TRBJ1-1; D remains ambiguous. The CDR3 runs to 13 residues. The V gene's germline CDR1 is SGDLS and CDR2 YYNGEE. Here the CDR3 reads CANSVGMGAEAFF. CDR3 sequence (DNA): TGTGCCAACAGCGTGGGAATGGGCGCTGAAGCTTTCTTT.

In regard to this clonotype: Just one base apart from a much larger clone, this may be a read error. The CDR3 region is CAGSTSWGRETQYF. As DNA, the CDR3 is TGTGCCGGCAGCACGAGCTGGGGTCGGGAGACCCAGTACTTC. This rearrangement joins TRBV11-2 to TRBJ2-5; D is unresolved. The CDR3 covers 14 residues. Germline V gives CDR1 SGHAT, CDR2 FQNNGV.

As for this clonotype: This may come from a read error, since a much larger clone is one base off. The J gene is TRBJ2-7, the V gene TRBV11-2; D gene ambiguous. In germline, CDR1 is SGHAT, CDR2 FQNNGV. V was cut by 5 bases and J by 7 bases, with 15 bases left in between. The CDR3 runs to 13 residues. The CDR3 loop is CASSQSGSGEQYF. The CDR3 DNA reads TGTGCCAGCAGCCAGAGTGGCTCCGGGGAGCAGTACTTC.

Comments on this clonotype: One base away lies a much larger clone, so this may be a sequencing read error. The genes are TRBV2 and TRBJ2-1, with a tentative D call TRBD2 (5 bases). CDR3 length equals 15 residues. CDR1 SNHLY and CDR2 FYNNEI come from the germline V gene. V was shortened by 2 bases and J by 10 bases, with 18 bases between the two germline ends. DNA of the CDR3: TGTGCCAGCAGTGAACAGGTCCTAGTGGGAGTGGAGCAGTTCTTC. Translation: CASSEQVLVGVEQFF.

This clonotype was detected only once. A read error may account for a junction end that differs from germline. J is TRBJ1-4 and V is TRBV29-1; 9 nucleotides agree with TRBD1. The CDR3 totals 13 residues. Germline CDR1 and CDR2: SQVTM and ANQGSEA. CDR3 loop: CSGMTGGNEKVFF. In DNA, the CDR3 is TGCAGCGGTATGACAGGGGGTAATGAAAAAGTGTTTTTT.

Notes on this clonotype: One end of the junction fails to match germline, which may point to a read error. This chain joins TRBV29-1 and TRBJ2-1, with TRBD1 matching 8 bases. This CDR3 has 14 residues. Per germline, CDR1 SQVTM and CDR2 ANQGSEA. The CDR3 reads CNVRRDRHRDEQFF. CDR3 in DNA: TGCAACGTTCGTAGGGACAGGCATAGAGATGAGCAGTTCTTC.

As concerns this clonotype: The conserved final phenylalanine or tryptophan is absent from the CDR3, which likely points to a read error. The rearrangement joins TRBV28 to TRBJ2-6, with a tentative D call TRBD1 (6 bases). The CDR3 consists of 17 residues. Germline V gene lookup returns CDR1 MDHEN and CDR2 SYDVKM. The DNA for the CDR3 is TGCGCCGGCAGTTTAAACAGGGTGAGCTCTGGGGCCAACGTCCTGACTCTC. Its protein product is CAGSLNRVSSGANVLTL.

In regard to this clonotype: One junction end disagrees with the germline gene, perhaps due to a read error. The V call is TRBV11-2, the J call TRBJ1-1, with D unclear. This CDR3 is 11 amino acids long. Germline assignment: CDR1 SGHAT and CDR2 FQNNGV. The CDR3 nucleotides are TGCGCCAGCAGCCCCGGAACAGAAGCTATCTTT. Protein: CASSPGTEAIF.